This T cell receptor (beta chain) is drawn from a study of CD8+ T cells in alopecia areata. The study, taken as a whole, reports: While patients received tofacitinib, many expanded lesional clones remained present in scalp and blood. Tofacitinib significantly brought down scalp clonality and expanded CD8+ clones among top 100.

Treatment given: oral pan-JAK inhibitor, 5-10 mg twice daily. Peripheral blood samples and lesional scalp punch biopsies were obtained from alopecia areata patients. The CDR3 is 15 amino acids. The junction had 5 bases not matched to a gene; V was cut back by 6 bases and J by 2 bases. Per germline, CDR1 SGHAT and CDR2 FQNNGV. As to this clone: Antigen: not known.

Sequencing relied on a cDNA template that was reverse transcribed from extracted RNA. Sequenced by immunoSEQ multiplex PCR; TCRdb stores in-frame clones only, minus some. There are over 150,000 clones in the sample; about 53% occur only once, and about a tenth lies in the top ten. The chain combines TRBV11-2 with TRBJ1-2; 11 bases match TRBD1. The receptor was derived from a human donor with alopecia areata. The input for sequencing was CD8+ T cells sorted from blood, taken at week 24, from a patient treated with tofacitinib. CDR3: CASRPGQGGNYGYTF. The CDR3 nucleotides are TGTGCCAGCAGACCGGGACAGGGGGGAAACTATGGCTACACCTTC.